This T cell receptor beta chain was profiled in a study of blood T cell repertoires in COVID-19 (dated by TCRdb to about 2020). Background on the whole study: Samples from collaborators originated in the United States, Italy and Spain and spanned both the acute and convalescent phases of COVID-19. The prospective study material was composed of cDNA or gDNA derived from T cells, B-cell-depleted T cells, or PBMCs. The dataset comprised deeply sampled blood TCRbeta repertoires from subjects exposed to, actively infected with, or recovered from COVID-19. The repertoires were made available in a free public database intended to serve as a resource for research on the immune response to SARS-CoV-2. The samples were drawn from the first 160 participants of the ongoing ImmuneRACE study and from 950 to 1,500 subjects provided by 6 global collaborators. A de-identified subject ID, COVID-19 status, age in years and sex were almost always included in the sample metadata. Where HLA class I and class II types were available, the types were taken from metadata supplied by the sample provider, not from assay-based typing. Beyond this particular receptor, the publication reports: Clinical and demographic metadata were provided uncurated, with the amount varying by source and participant.

Spanning cysteine to phenylalanine, the CDR3 consists of 23 amino acids. Left in the record is the CDR3 DNA by itself, 69 bases read in frame from the first base. A note on this clone: The target of this receptor is not known. No base qualities exist here, and no much larger clone lies one base off it.

TCRbeta CDR3 regions were amplified from genomic DNA using the immunoSEQ Assay, a bias-controlled multiplex PCR. The authors' pipeline ran thus. The number of nucleated cells in each sample was estimated from the amplification of reference gene primers within the assay. Sequence reads were collapsed and filtered to measure the absolute abundance of every unique TCRbeta CDR3 rearrangement. For each sample, productive Simpson clonality was calculated as the square root of Simpson's diversity index across productive rearrangements. The table was pulled from immuneACCESS by TCRdb, which kept in-frame rearrangements only. Such tables lose some clones; where checked, under half of the loss comes from unresolved V genes, and the rest has no known cause. V and J calls and clone size are as listed in that table; D and trimming were resolved from the DNA. The sample yields 65,000 to 90,000 clones; roughly 87% were counted once. About a tenth of the sample goes to the ten largest clones.

Collaborating institutions collected whole blood in K2EDTA tubes following their own protocols. For TCRbeta analysis, collaborator samples were shipped as frozen whole blood, as isolated PBMCs, or as DNA extracted from either sample type. This receptor was obtained from a woman aged 18-35 years with acute or convalescent COVID-19. Here the chain combines TRBV21-1 and TRBJ1-6; the D call TRBD1 from the table was never checked on the DNA. TRBV21-1 is listed as a pseudogene. Source material: peripheral blood. The nucleotide sequence reads TGTGCCAGCAGAAGATTCTACACATCGGGACAGGGCAGTAAAAGCTCCTATAATTCACCCCTCCACTTT. Translated, it gives CASRRFYTSGQGSKSSYNSPLHF.